The rows below give T cell receptor beta chains drawn from one sample of a study of early T cells in non-severe SARS-CoV-2 infection. TCRdb called the 5' RACE reads again in MiXCR, with one record for every CDR3 protein. Among about 40,000 distinct CDR3 sequences, over 4% were seen once, and the ten largest hold less than 6%. Sequenced material: whole blood. All receptors come from an adult who was a healthcare worker with PCR-confirmed SARS-CoV-2 infection or an uninfected control (not recorded which). Both conserved end residues are part of each CDR3. The order of the fields is CDR3 protein, CDR3 DNA, clone size, J gene, D gene, V gene. A D gene is named only where the DNA matches it firmly. Rows give clone size only sometimes, using once, few, many, or a class for an expanded clone.

CDR3 protein: CASRPTRLDRNRYEQYF
CDR3 DNA: TGTGCCAGCAGACCTACAAGGCTTGACAGGAACCGATACGAGCAGTACTTC
clone size: few
J gene: TRBJ2-7
D gene: .
V gene: TRBV28

CDR3 protein: CASSEYLGLQTSYNEQFF
CDR3 DNA: TGTGCCAGCAGTGAATATTTGGGACTACAAACTTCATACAATGAGCAGTTCTTC
clone size: few
J gene: TRBJ2-1
D gene: TRBD2
V gene: TRBV25-1

CDR3 protein: CASGIFGASGRYNEQFF
CDR3 DNA: TGTGCCAGCGGTATTTTTGGGGCTAGCGGAAGATACAATGAGCAGTTCTTC
clone size: .
J gene: TRBJ2-1
D gene: TRBD2
V gene: TRBV7-8

CDR3 protein: CSARDAQGVEQYF
CDR3 DNA: TGCAGTGCTAGAGATGCGCAGGGGGTAGAGCAGTACTTC
clone size: many
J gene: TRBJ2-7
D gene: TRBD1
V gene: TRBV20-1

CDR3 protein: CASSFPSGGPTSYNEQFF
CDR3 DNA: TGTGCCAGCAGTTTTCCCAGCGGAGGCCCCACCTCCTACAATGAGCAGTTCTTC
clone size: many
J gene: TRBJ2-1
D gene: .
V gene: TRBV27

CDR3 protein: CASSQQLATVSYNEQFF
CDR3 DNA: TGCGCCAGCAGCCAGCAACTAGCGACCGTCTCCTACAATGAGCAGTTCTTC
clone size: .
J gene: TRBJ2-1
D gene: TRBD2
V gene: TRBV4-3

CDR3 protein: CASSDRANYGYTF
CDR3 DNA: TGCGCCAGCAGTGACAGAGCTAACTATGGCTACACCTTC
clone size: many
J gene: TRBJ1-2
D gene: .
V gene: TRBV10-1

CDR3 protein: CASSGATDYNEQFF
CDR3 DNA: TGTGCCAGCAGTGGGGCGACAGACTACAATGAGCAGTTCTTC
clone size: many
J gene: TRBJ2-1
D gene: .
V gene: TRBV27

CDR3 protein: CSVRKRGYSSYEQYF
CDR3 DNA: TGCAGTGTCAGGAAGAGGGGCTACAGCTCCTACGAGCAGTACTTC
clone size: many
J gene: TRBJ2-7
D gene: .
V gene: TRBV20-1

CDR3 protein: CASSRGLNDEQYF
CDR3 DNA: TGTGCCAGCTCACGCGGACTGAACGACGAGCAGTACTTC
clone size: many
J gene: TRBJ2-7
D gene: .
V gene: TRBV18

CDR3 protein: CATSDMGLAGEDTQYF
CDR3 DNA: TGTGCCACCAGTGATATGGGACTAGCGGGAGAAGATACGCAGTATTTT
clone size: few
J gene: TRBJ2-3
D gene: TRBD2
V gene: TRBV24-1

CDR3 protein: CSARGWTAQETQYF
CDR3 DNA: TGCAGTGCTAGAGGGTGGACAGCTCAAGAGACCCAGTACTTC
clone size: many
J gene: TRBJ2-5
D gene: .
V gene: TRBV20-1

CDR3 protein: CASSSSIDTQYF
CDR3 DNA: TGCGCCAGCAGTTCCTCCATAGATACGCAGTATTTT
clone size: many
J gene: TRBJ2-3
D gene: .
V gene: TRBV10-2

CDR3 protein: CSVRQDPYEQYF
CDR3 DNA: TGCAGCGTTAGACAGGACCCCTACGAGCAGTACTTC
clone size: many
J gene: TRBJ2-7
D gene: .
V gene: TRBV29-1

CDR3 protein: CASSQDLEFLSGNTIYF
CDR3 DNA: TGCGCCAGCAGCCAAGATTTAGAGTTTCTTTCTGGAAACACCATATATTTT
clone size: many
J gene: TRBJ1-3
D gene: .
V gene: TRBV4-3

CDR3 protein: CASSLLPGQGVTEAFF
CDR3 DNA: TGCGCCAGCAGCCTACTCCCTGGACAGGGAGTAACTGAAGCTTTCTTT
clone size: many
J gene: TRBJ1-1
D gene: TRBD1
V gene: TRBV5-1

CDR3 protein: CASSPGGWRGTSTDTQYF
CDR3 DNA: TGTGCCAGCAGCCCCGGGGGATGGCGGGGAACTAGCACAGATACGCAGTATTTT
clone size: many
J gene: TRBJ2-3
D gene: .
V gene: TRBV7-9

CDR3 protein: CASSQDRGTYGYTF
CDR3 DNA: TGCGCCAGCAGCCAAGATAGAGGGACCTATGGCTACACCTTC
clone size: many
J gene: TRBJ1-2
D gene: .
V gene: TRBV4-3

CDR3 protein: CASSFSYSTDTQYF
CDR3 DNA: TGCGCCAGCAGCTTTTCCTATAGCACAGATACGCAGTATTTT
clone size: .
J gene: TRBJ2-3
D gene: .
V gene: TRBV5-1

CDR3 protein: CASSPNSGQPKSTQYF
CDR3 DNA: TGTGCCAGCAGCCCGAACTCGGGACAGCCCAAGTCGACCCAGTACTTC
clone size: few
J gene: TRBJ2-5
D gene: TRBD1
V gene: TRBV3-1

CDR3 protein: CASSPNRILSGNTIYF
CDR3 DNA: TGTGCCAGCAGCCCTAACAGGATACTATCGGGAAACACCATATATTTT
clone size: many
J gene: TRBJ1-3
D gene: .
V gene: TRBV7-8

CDR3 protein: CASSVGQGGNSPLHF
CDR3 DNA: TGTGCCAGCAGCGTAGGACAGGGTGGCAATTCACCCCTCCACTTT
clone size: many
J gene: TRBJ1-6
D gene: TRBD1
V gene: TRBV9

CDR3 protein: CASSLRDYNNEQFF
CDR3 DNA: TGTGCCAGCAGTCTCCGGGACTATAACAATGAGCAGTTCTTC
clone size: many
J gene: TRBJ2-1
D gene: TRBD2
V gene: TRBV6-6

CDR3 protein: CASSPIAGKQFF
CDR3 DNA: TGTGCCAGCAGCCCCATTGCGGGGAAGCAGTTCTTC
clone size: many
J gene: TRBJ2-1
D gene: .
V gene: TRBV27

CDR3 protein: CATVARTDTFEQYF
CDR3 DNA: TGTGCCACCGTGGCAAGGACAGACACCTTCGAGCAGTACTTC
clone size: many
J gene: TRBJ2-7
D gene: .
V gene: TRBV6-6

CDR3 protein: CASSVGNWNTEAFF
CDR3 DNA: TGTGCCAGCAGCGTAGGGAATTGGAACACTGAAGCTTTCTTT
clone size: few
J gene: TRBJ1-1
D gene: .
V gene: TRBV6-1

CDR3 protein: CASSLAGGLGNEQFF
CDR3 DNA: TGCGCCAGCAGCCTAGCGGGAGGGCTTGGCAATGAGCAGTTCTTC
clone size: many
J gene: TRBJ2-1
D gene: TRBD2
V gene: TRBV4-1